The 20 T cell receptor beta chains presented below share a single source sample, sequenced in a study of blood T cell repertoires in COVID-19. Using immunoSEQ multiplex PCR, the repertoire was profiled, and TCRdb retains in-frame clones only, with some absent. This table holds around 260,000 clones, around four fifths found once. The sequencing sample was made of peripheral blood. Source of these receptors: a man aged 55 to 69 with acute or convalescent COVID-19.

The chain couples TRBV19 to TRBJ1-1, with a tentative D call TRBD1 (6 bases). CDR3 length: 14 amino acids. V was cut by 10 bases and J by 5 bases, with 20 bases left in between. Germline CDR1 LNHDA, CDR2 SQIVND (reference sequence). This chain's CDR3 is CATSPDGGRTEAFF. In nucleotides, the CDR3 is TGTGCCACCTCCCCCGACGGGGGGCGAACTGAAGCTTTCTTT. Filled out from reference TRBV19 and TRBJ1-1, the complete variable domain reads DGGITQSPKYLFRKEGQNVTLSCEQNLNHDAMYWYRQDPGQGLRLIYYSQIVNDFQKGDIAEGYSVSREKKESFPLTVTSAQKNPTAFYLCATSPDGGRTEAFFGQGTRLTVV.

The rearrangement joins TRBV7-6 to TRBJ2-1; 10 bases match TRBD2. There are 16 residues in the CDR3. J lost 5 bases, V lost 0 bases, and 4 bases had no gene match. Germline values: CDR1 SGHVS, CDR2 FNYEAQ. CDR3: CASSLAPSGGNNEQFF. In nucleotides, the CDR3 is TGTGCCAGCAGCTTAGCCCCTAGCGGGGGTAACAATGAGCAGTTCTTC.

The chain has TRBV4-2 and TRBJ2-1; 8 bases match TRBD2. V lost 0 bases to trimming and J lost 0 bases; unmatched junction nucleotides: 16. CDR3 length: 21 amino acids. CDR1 and CDR2 (germline): LGHNA, YNFKEQ. CDR3: CASSQEGWDSGTRSSYNEQFF. The CDR3 nucleotides read TGTGCCAGCAGCCAAGAAGGCTGGGATAGCGGGACACGAAGCTCCTACAATGAGCAGTTCTTC.

The rearrangement joins TRBV6-5 to TRBJ1-6; unclear D gene. Germline V gene sequence: CDR1 MNHEY, CDR2 SVGAGI. CDR3 length: 14 residues. Trimming took off 7 bases at V and 9 bases at J, with 16 bases between the two ends. CDR3 in DNA: TGTGCCAGCAAGGGAGCAGGCGATGGTTCACCCCTCCACTTT. This translates into CASKGAGDGSPLHF.

The chain carries TRBV6-6 and TRBJ1-2, with a weak D call TRBD1 (5 bases). Germline values: CDR1 MNHNY, CDR2 SVGAGI (reference sequence). The V gene lost 5 bases and the J gene lost 1 base, with 20 bases spanning the gap. This CDR3 spans 17 amino acids. Here the CDR3 reads CASSLQGGGGLNYGYTF. The CDR3 nucleotides are TGTGCCAGCAGTCTTCAGGGAGGTGGTGGTCTTAACTATGGCTACACCTTC.

This clone was counted once. This sequence joins TRBV2 and TRBJ1-1; 10 positions agree with TRBD1. The CDR3 is 14 amino acids. CDR1 is SNHLY and CDR2 is FYNNEI in the germline V gene. Unmatched junction bases numbered 8, after V lost 6 bases and J lost 7 bases. The CDR3 DNA sequence: TGTGCCAGCAGCGATAGGACAGGGGGAAGTGAAGCTTTCTTT. The encoded protein is CASSDRTGGSEAFF.

V gene TRBV12-3 or TRBV12-4 combines with J gene TRBJ1-2; 8 nucleotides align to TRBD1. V shed 3 bases and J 4 bases; nucleotides not matched to a gene: 1. The CDR3 consists of 13 residues. CDR3 coding DNA: TGTGCCAGCAGTTTTACAGGGGGCTATGGCTACACCTTC. Its translation is CASSFTGGYGYTF.

This rearrangement joins TRBV7-3 to TRBJ2-2, with 7 nucleotides matching TRBD2. The junction had 8 bases not matched to a gene; V was cut back by 0 bases and J by 7 bases. This CDR3 is built from 16 residues. The V gene's germline CDR1 is SGHTA and CDR2 FQGTGA. In DNA, the CDR3 is TGTGCCAGCAGCTTAACGCGGGAGAGGGGAAACGGGGAGCTGTTTTTT. It translates to CASSLTRERGNGELFF. Supplemented by reference TRBV7-3 and TRBJ2-2, the full variable domain reads GAGVSQTPSNKVTEKGKYVELRCDPISGHTALYWYRQSLGQGPEFLIYFQGTGAADDSGLPNDRFFAVRPEGSVSTLKIQRTERGDSAVYLCASSLTRERGNGELFFGEGSRLTVL.

This clone was recorded only once. This chain joins TRBV3-1 (or the pseudogene TRBV3-2) and TRBJ1-5; perhaps TRBD1 as D (6 bases). V shed 2 bases and J shed 3 bases, with 11 bases lying between them. The CDR3 totals 15 residues. Germline V lookup: CDR1 LGHDT, CDR2 YNNKEL (reference sequence). Here the CDR3 DNA reads TGTGCCAGCAGCCAATCGGACAGAACCAATCAGCCCCAGCATTTT. This translates into CASSQSDRTNQPQHF.

The chain recombines TRBV5-6 with TRBJ2-3; 8 nucleotides line up with TRBD2. The CDR3 runs to 16 residues. CDR1 and CDR2 from the germline V gene are SGHDT and YYEEEE. V was clipped by 5 bases and J by 5 bases; unmatched bases: 13. CDR3 nucleotide sequence: TGTGCCAGCAGACTCCCCGGGGGGGCCGATGGAGATACGCAGTATTTT. This sequence encodes CASRLPGGADGDTQYF.

The chain recombines TRBV28 with TRBJ2-1; 10 bases fit TRBD1. CDR3 length: 15 residues. The germline CDR1 and CDR2 sequences are MDHEN and SYDVKM. V lost 2 bases, J lost 6 bases, and 4 bases stayed unmatched. In nucleotides, the CDR3 is TGTGCCAGCAGTTTAGGGGGGACAGGGGTCAATGAGCAGTTCTTC. Translation gives CASSLGGTGVNEQFF.

J is TRBJ1-1 and V is TRBV18; D may be TRBD1 (5 bases). The CDR3 sequence is 13 residues long. Germline CDR1 is KGHSH and CDR2 is LQKENI. Trimming left V 9 bases short and J 0 bases short, with 11 bases between. The CDR3 DNA sequence: TGTGCCAGTCTCGACAGTCTGAACACTGAAGCTTTCTTT. Protein sequence: CASLDSLNTEAFF. The variable domain in full, with the rest retrieved from reference TRBV18 and TRBJ1-1, is NAGVMQNPRHLVRRRGQEARLRCSPMKGHSHVYWYRQLPEEGLKFMVYLQKENIIDESGMPKERFSAEFPKEGPSILRIQQVVRGDSAAYFCASLDSLNTEAFFGQGTRLTVV.

The chain is built from TRBV20-1 and TRBJ2-5; TRBD1 matches at 7 bases. Germline CDR1 and CDR2: DFQATT and SNEGSKA (reference sequence). This CDR3 has 13 residues. The V gene end was trimmed by 3 bases and the J gene end by 5 bases; junction bases not matched to a gene: 6. The CDR3 is CSASGTVDETQYF. CDR3 in DNA: TGCAGTGCTAGTGGGACAGTTGACGAGACCCAGTACTTC.

The V call is TRBV5-6, the J call TRBJ1-2, with TRBD1 matching over 12 bases. Trimming removed 1 base from V and 2 bases from J; junction bases left unmatched: 3. Germline-derived CDR1 and CDR2 are SGHDT and YYEEEE. CDR3 length: 16 amino acids. CDR3: CASSLIGTGGNYGYTF. As DNA, the CDR3 is TGTGCCAGCAGCTTGATTGGGACAGGGGGCAACTATGGCTACACCTTC. The whole variable domain, filled in from reference TRBV5-6 and TRBJ1-2, reads DAGVTQSPTHLIKTRGQQVTLRCSPKSGHDTVSWYQQALGQGPQFIFQYYEEEERQRGNFPDRFSGHQFPNYSSELNVNALLLGDSALYLCASSLIGTGGNYGYTFGSGTRLTVV.

This rearrangement joins TRBV30 to TRBJ2-7; the D is unclear. The germline V gene encodes CDR1 GTSNPN and CDR2 SVGIG (reference sequence). Trimming took 1 base from V and 7 from J, leaving 11 bases between them. The CDR3 is 12 residues long. For the CDR3, the DNA is TGTGCCTGGAGTGGAGCGACTGGAGAGCAGTACTTC. This sequence encodes CAWSGATGEQYF.

The V gene is TRBV27, the J gene TRBJ2-5; a possible D gene is TRBD2 (5 bases). Germline assignment: CDR1 MNHEY and CDR2 SMNVEV (reference sequence). This CDR3 comprises 13 residues. The V end was cut by 10 bases, the J end by 1 base, with 13 bases between. The CDR3 loop reads CATARGLQETQYF. The CDR3 DNA is TGTGCCACAGCACGGGGTCTCCAAGAGACCCAGTACTTC.

The chain links TRBV5-1 to TRBJ2-7, with D possibly being TRBD2 (6 bases). V dropped 0 bases and J dropped 7 bases, with 11 bases sitting between them. The CDR3 runs to 13 residues. Germline-derived CDR1 and CDR2 are SGHRS and YFSETQ. CDR3 DNA sequence: TGCGCCAGCAGCTTGGCCTTGGAGGGGGAGCAGTACTTC. It encodes CASSLALEGEQYF.

V usage is TRBV5-6 and J usage is TRBJ2-7; 11 positions agree with TRBD1. This CDR3 has 16 amino acids. CDR1 and CDR2 from the germline V gene are SGHDT and YYEEEE. The junction had 14 bases not matched to a gene; V was cut back by 6 bases and J by 6 bases. CDR3 sequence: CASTTLGGTGGVEQYF. CDR3 DNA: TGTGCCAGCACCACTTTGGGTGGGACAGGGGGAGTCGAGCAGTACTTC.

V is TRBV28 and J is TRBJ1-1; D perhaps matches TRBD1 (5 bases). V lost 7 bases and J lost 8, with 14 bases in between. In germline, CDR1 is MDHEN, CDR2 SYDVKM. The CDR3 length is 12 residues. CDR3: CASTPGTGEAFF. The CDR3, as DNA: TGTGCCAGCACCCCCGGGACTGGAGAAGCTTTCTTT.

The chain joins TRBV20-1 to TRBJ2-7, with TRBD2 matching over 7 bases. Losses at the gene ends were 3 bases for V and 7 bases for J; bases not matched to a gene: 15. There are 15 residues in the CDR3. Germline values: CDR1 DFQATT, CDR2 SNEGSKA (reference sequence). Here the CDR3 DNA reads TGCAGTGCTAGTAACCCGGCTAGCGGATCCTTGGAGCAGTACTTC. It is translated as CSASNPASGSLEQYF.